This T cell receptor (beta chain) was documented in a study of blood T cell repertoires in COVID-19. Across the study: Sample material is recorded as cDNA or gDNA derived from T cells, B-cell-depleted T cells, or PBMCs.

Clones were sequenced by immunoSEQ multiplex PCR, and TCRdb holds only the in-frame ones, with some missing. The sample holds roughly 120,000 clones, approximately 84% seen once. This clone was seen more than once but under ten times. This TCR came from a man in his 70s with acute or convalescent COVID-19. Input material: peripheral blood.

Here the CDR3 reads CASSVGPDSPLHF. CDR3 coding DNA: TGTGCCAGCAGCGTAGGTCCAGATTCACCCCTCCACTTT. J is TRBJ1-6 and V is TRBV9; no clear D gene. Trimming shortened V by 0 bases and J by 8 bases, and 6 bases separated the two germline ends. In germline, CDR1 is SGDLS, CDR2 YYNGEE. This CDR3 has 13 amino acids.